One and the same sample provided the 26 T cell receptor beta chains below, sequenced in a study of shared clonotypes between healthy human individuals. Here immunoSEQ multiplex PCR was the method, and the copy in TCRdb shows in-frame clones only, minus some. Of millions of clones detected, approximately 94% appear once; the ten largest clones hold approximately 1.7%. In the naive CD8 group, cells lacked CD45RO and were positively selected for CCR7, so terminally differentiated effector memory CD45RA+ cells were left out. The sample comprised naive CD8+ T cells from PBMCs. The receptors come from a man aged 18 to 35 in good health. Some clones in this sample may be carry-over from other donors' samples.

This clone was observed once. This sequence joins TRBV5-1 and TRBJ2-7; D perhaps matches TRBD2 (5 bases). CDR1 and CDR2 (germline): SGHRS, YFSETQ. This CDR3 spans 14 amino acids. Trimming shortened V by 5 bases and J by 0 bases, and 12 bases separated the two germline ends. CDR3 DNA sequence: TGCGCCAGCAGTTGGCGGGTTAGCTCCTACGAGCAGTACTTC. Translation gives CASSWRVSSYEQYF.

In regard to this clone: At the DNA level, this CDR3 is encoded by other sequences in the same sample as well. The chain carries TRBV7-9 and TRBJ2-1; D is unresolved. V was shortened by 5 bases and J by 7 bases, with 12 bases between the two germline ends. The CDR3 sequence is 13 residues long. CDR1 SEHNR and CDR2 FQNEAQ come from the germline V gene (reference sequence). The CDR3: CASSLDGPNEQFF. The CDR3 DNA follows: TGTGCCAGCAGCCTGGACGGGCCTAATGAGCAGTTCTTC.

The V and J genes are TRBV5-4 and TRBJ2-3; unclear D gene. Trimming removed 2 bases from V and 2 bases from J, with 9 bases in between. Germline assignment: CDR1 SGHNT and CDR2 YYREEE (reference sequence). The length of the CDR3 is 14 residues. The CDR3 loop is CASSFKTATDTQYF. For the CDR3, the DNA is TGTGCCAGCAGCTTTAAAACAGCCACAGATACGCAGTATTTT. The variable domain in full, with the rest retrieved from reference TRBV5-4 and TRBJ2-3, is ETGVTQSPTHLIKTRGQQVTLRCSSQSGHNTVSWYQQALGQGPQFIFQYYREEENGRGNFPPRFSGLQFPNYSSELNVNALELDDSALYLCASSFKTATDTQYFGPGTRLTVL.

The V gene is TRBV5-1, the J gene TRBJ2-5; 8 bases agree with TRBD1. The CDR3 consists of 17 residues. V lost 7 bases and J lost 4; bases outside the gene matches: 18. Looked up from germline, CDR1 is SGHRS and CDR2 is YFSETQ. CDR3 nucleotide sequence: TGCGCCAGCGCCCGTACCGGGACAGGACGCTTGGGAGAGACCCAGTACTTC. Translated: CASARTGTGRLGETQYF.

The chain employs TRBV29-1 and TRBJ2-7; TRBD1 or TRBD2 may be the D gene (6 bases each). Trimming pared 6 bases from V and 3 bases from J, leaving 18 bases between. Germline CDR1 SQVTM, CDR2 ANQGSEA. The CDR3 is 14 amino acids. CDR3 in amino acids: CSVVGGHGIYEQYF. The DNA for the CDR3 is TGCAGCGTGGTCGGGGGACACGGGATCTACGAGCAGTACTTC.

This clone occurred once. CDR3 region: CASSLNRRYEQYF. In DNA, the CDR3 is TGTGCCAGCAGCTTGAACAGGCGTTACGAGCAGTACTTC. This chain joins TRBV5-5 and TRBJ2-7, with D maybe TRBD1 (5 bases). The germline CDR1 and CDR2 sequences are SGHKS and YYEKEE (reference sequence). Trimming pared 1 base from V and 4 bases from J, leaving 9 bases between. This CDR3 comprises 13 residues.

The chain joins TRBV7-9 to TRBJ2-5, with D maybe TRBD1 (5 bases). The CDR3 runs to 12 residues. Germline CDR1 is SEHNR and CDR2 is FQNEAQ (reference sequence). V shed 2 bases and J shed 6 bases, with 7 bases lying between them. CDR3 coding DNA: TGTGCCAGCAGCTTATCGGACAAGACCCAGTACTTC. The encoded protein is CASSLSDKTQYF. Filled out from reference TRBV7-9 and TRBJ2-5, the complete variable domain reads DTGVSQNPRHKITKRGQNVTFRCDPISEHNRLYWYRQTLGQGPEFLTYFQNEAQLEKSRLLSDRFSAERPKGSFSTLEIQRTEQGDSAMYLCASSLSDKTQYFGPGTRLLVL.

The rearrangement joins TRBV27 to TRBJ1-5; D is ambiguous. The CDR3 contains 15 residues. CDR1 MNHEY and CDR2 SMNVEV come from the germline V gene (reference sequence). V lost 1 base and J 2 bases, leaving 9 bases between the germline ends. CDR3 DNA: TGTGCCAGCAGTTTATGGGGTAGGGGCAATCAGCCCCAGCATTTT. Translation: CASSLWGRGNQPQHF.

V gene TRBV7-9 combines with J gene TRBJ2-1; TRBD2 matches at 7 bases. The germline V gene has CDR1 SEHNR and CDR2 FQNEAQ (reference sequence). The V and J ends lost 1 base and 9 bases, in that order; junction bases with no gene match: 6. The CDR3 consists of 14 residues. CDR3 sequence reads: CASSLGAGVGEQFF. The CDR3 nucleotides are TGTGCCAGCAGCTTAGGTGCGGGAGTGGGTGAGCAGTTCTTC.

The rearrangement uses TRBV5-6 and TRBJ1-1, with D possibly being TRBD1 (5 bases). The CDR3 consists of 14 residues. Germline CDR1 reads SGHDT; CDR2 reads YYEEEE. V shed 3 bases and J shed 3 bases, with 12 bases lying between them. Written as DNA, the CDR3 is TGTGCCAGCAGCTCCGGGGGGTGGGACACTGAAGCTTTCTTT. It translates to CASSSGGWDTEAFF.

CDR3 sequence reads: CASSYGDPTGYEQYF. The CDR3 nucleotides read TGTGCCAGCAGTTACGGGGACCCAACGGGATACGAGCAGTACTTC. The V and J genes are TRBV6-5 and TRBJ2-7; D may match TRBD1 or TRBD2 (5 bases each). CDR1 and CDR2 (germline): MNHEY, SVGAGI. The CDR3 spans 15 residues. V gave up 2 bases and J gave up 4 bases, with 15 bases separating them.

This rearrangement joins TRBV9 to TRBJ2-3; no firm D call. The V end was cut by 0 bases, the J end by 2 bases, with 10 bases between. The CDR3 runs to 15 residues. The V gene's germline CDR1 is SGDLS and CDR2 YYNGEE. The CDR3 coding sequence is TGTGCCAGCAGCGTAGCCCTCGGCCTCACAGATACGCAGTATTTT. The encoded protein is CASSVALGLTDTQYF.

This rearrangement joins TRBV19 to TRBJ2-7; 8 nucleotides match TRBD1. CDR1 and CDR2 from the germline V gene are LNHDA and SQIVND (reference sequence). The trim removed 6 bases at V and 1 base at J, leaving 8 bases unmatched. CDR3 length: 15 amino acids. The CDR3 bases are TGTGCCAGTAGCCCACCCCGGACAGGGTCCTACGAGCAGTACTTC. Its translation: CASSPPRTGSYEQYF.

V is TRBV7-9 and J is TRBJ2-7; 10 positions agree with TRBD2. Germline CDR1 reads SEHNR; CDR2 reads FQNEAQ (reference sequence). The CDR3 covers 13 residues. V shed 4 bases and J 6 bases; nucleotides not matched to a gene: 3. CDR3 nucleotides: TGTGCCAGCAGCTCACGACTAGCGGGCGAGCAGTACTTC. Protein: CASSSRLAGEQYF.

In regard to this clone: In the same sample, other DNA sequences code for this CDR3. This chain connects TRBV4-1 to TRBJ2-5; the match to TRBD2 covers 10 bases. CDR3 length: 17 amino acids. Germline CDR1 reads MGHRA; CDR2 reads YSYEKL. The V and J ends lost 0 bases and 0 bases, in that order; junction bases with no gene match: 4. CDR3 sequence (DNA): TGCGCCAGCAGCCAAGAAGGACTAGCGGTTTACCAAGAGACCCAGTACTTC. Protein product: CASSQEGLAVYQETQYF.

The chain couples TRBV7-9 to TRBJ2-6, with 12 bases aligning to TRBD2. Germline trimming cut 5 bases from V and 0 bases from J; bases unmatched to any gene: 8. In germline, CDR1 is SEHNR, CDR2 FQNEAQ (reference sequence). The CDR3 covers 19 residues. CDR3 sequence (DNA): TGTGCCAGCAGCCAACGGACTAGCGGGATACCCTCTGGGGCCAACGTCCTGACTTTC. Protein sequence: CASSQRTSGIPSGANVLTF.

This chain connects TRBV7-9 to TRBJ2-7; D is unresolved. From germline, CDR1 is SEHNR and CDR2 FQNEAQ (reference sequence). V lost 4 bases, J lost 2 bases, and 15 bases lay in between. The CDR3 is 15 residues long. The CDR3 sequence is CASSYLHASAYEQYF. The CDR3 DNA reads TGTGCCAGCAGCTATCTCCACGCGTCTGCCTACGAGCAGTACTTC.

The chain has TRBV28 and TRBJ2-7; the match to TRBD1 covers 9 bases. Germline V gene data show CDR1 as MDHEN and CDR2 as SYDVKM. Trimming at V came to 9 bases and at J to 2 bases, leaving 14 bases not matched to a gene. This CDR3 region has 16 residues. This CDR3 reads CASHSRGTGSPYEQYF. CDR3 nucleotides: TGTGCCAGTCATTCTCGGGGGACAGGGAGCCCCTACGAGCAGTACTTC.

The chain recombines TRBV6-1 with TRBJ2-7; 7 nucleotides match TRBD2. The CDR3 sequence is 13 residues long. V gave up 10 bases and J gave up 3 bases; unmatched junction bases: 9. Germline CDR1 is MNHNS and CDR2 is SASEGT. The CDR3 sequence: CAIEGLVGYEQYF. CDR3 in DNA: TGTGCCATCGAAGGACTAGTCGGCTACGAGCAGTACTTC.

This sequence joins TRBV5-8 and TRBJ1-2; tentative D call: TRBD1 (5 bases). Germline assignment: CDR1 SGHTS and CDR2 YDEGEE. V lost 1 base and J lost 2, with 6 bases in between. This CDR3 has 13 amino acids. The CDR3 region has the DNA TGTGCCAGCAGCTTGAAGGGGAACTATGGCTACACCTTC. Its translation is CASSLKGNYGYTF.

This clone showed up just a few times. The chain carries TRBV19 and TRBJ1-1; 9 nucleotides match TRBD1. Trimming removed 6 bases from V and 2 bases from J; junction bases left unmatched: 4. CDR3 size: 14 residues. Germline values: CDR1 LNHDA, CDR2 SQIVND (reference sequence). The CDR3 reads CASRRDRANTEAFF. The CDR3 DNA follows: TGTGCCAGTAGAAGGGACAGGGCTAACACTGAAGCTTTCTTT.

J is TRBJ2-2 and V is TRBV14; the D is unclear. Germline values: CDR1 SGHDN, CDR2 FVKESK. With 0 bases removed from V and 1 base from J, the gap between germline ends came to 21 bases. The CDR3 runs 20 residues. In DNA, the CDR3 is TGTGCCAGCAGCCAAGAATTCGGCAGGCGCGGATTCCTGAACACCGGGGAGCTGTTTTTT. Protein product: CASSQEFGRRGFLNTGELFF.

This clone was observed a single time. The rearrangement joins TRBV2 to TRBJ2-2, with D tentatively TRBD2 (6 bases). The CDR3 is 17 amino acids. Trimming pared 6 bases from V and 3 bases from J, leaving 20 bases between. Germline V gene data show CDR1 as SNHLY and CDR2 as FYNNEI. The CDR3 nucleotides are TGTGCCAGCAGCCAATTAGCCGGGACTCCCTACACCGGGGAGCTGTTTTTT. This translates into CASSQLAGTPYTGELFF.

The J gene is TRBJ1-4, the V gene TRBV7-2; 9 bases are shared with TRBD1. This CDR3 is 15 amino acids long. The junction had 2 bases not matched to a gene; V was cut back by 2 bases and J by 4 bases. CDR1 and CDR2 from the germline V gene are SGHTA and FQGNSA. The chain's CDR3 is CASSLPGQGNEKLFF. The CDR3 nucleotides are TGTGCCAGCAGCTTACCGGGACAGGGTAATGAAAAACTGTTTTTT. Combining the CDR3 with reference TRBV7-2 and TRBJ1-4 gives the whole variable domain GAGVSQSPSNKVTEKGKDVELRCDPISGHTALYWYRQSLGQGLEFLIYFQGNSAPDKSGLPSDRFSAERTGGSVSTLTIQRTQQEDSAVYLCASSLPGQGNEKLFFGSGTQLSVL.

The CDR3 DNA sequence: TGTGCCAGCAGCGATTGGTACAGGGTCGGGGGAAACACTGAAGCTTTCTTT. It encodes CASSDWYRVGGNTEAFF. The rearrangement joins TRBV7-2 to TRBJ1-1, with TRBD1 as a possible D gene (6 bases). The germline CDR1 and CDR2 sequences are SGHTA and FQGNSA. There are 17 residues in the CDR3. The V end lost 5 bases, the J end lost 2 bases, and 21 bases lay between the germline ends.

This clone was recorded once. V usage is TRBV5-1 and J usage is TRBJ2-3, with no clear D. CDR3 size: 15 residues. Trimming left V 4 bases short and J 3 bases short, with 15 bases between. Germline V gene sequence: CDR1 SGHRS, CDR2 YFSETQ. CDR3 residues: CASSPISLSTDTQYF. DNA for the CDR3: TGCGCCAGCAGCCCGATAAGCCTGAGTACAGATACGCAGTATTTT.